Listed below are T cell receptor beta chains from one sample, sequenced in a study of blood T cell repertoires in COVID-19. Sequenced by immunoSEQ multiplex PCR; TCRdb stores in-frame clones only, minus some. The sample holds about 230,000 clones, 70% to 85% seen once. The specimen sequenced was peripheral blood. All receptors derive from a woman aged 40-49 years who had recovered from COVID-19. CDR3s include the opening cysteine and the closing phenylalanine or tryptophan. D genes are given only for firm matches. The size entry is marked missing in some rows and otherwise reads once, few, many or a size class.

>TRBV18|-|-|TRBJ1-3
CASSPISRPSSGNTIYF
TGTGCCAGCTCCCCTATTTCGCGTCCCTCCTCTGGAAACACCATATATTTT
>TRBV19|-|once|TRBJ1-5
CATAFGSSNQPQHF
TGTGCCACCGCCTTCGGGAGTAGCAATCAGCCCCAGCATTTT
>TRBV27|TRBD1|-|TRBJ2-7
CASSSGDRTYEQYF
TGTGCCAGCAGTTCAGGGGACAGGACCTACGAGCAGTACTTC
>TRBV7-2|TRBD2|-|TRBJ2-2
CASSVTSGGAPGELFF
TGTGCCAGCAGCGTGACTAGCGGGGGGGCCCCCGGGGAGCTGTTTTTT
>TRBV10-2|TRBD2|-|TRBJ2-1
CASSVAGGGNEQFF
TGCGCCAGCAGTGTAGCGGGGGGCGGTAATGAGCAGTTCTTC
>TRBV15|TRBD1|-|TRBJ2-3
CATSRGQPTDTQYF
TGTGCCACCAGCAGGGGACAGCCCACAGATACGCAGTATTTT
>TRBV29-1|TRBD1|-|TRBJ1-2
CSVEGQAADGGYTF
TGCAGCGTTGAGGGACAGGCCGCAGACGGTGGCTACACCTTC
>TRBV5-1|TRBD1|-|TRBJ2-2
CASSQGTGNTGELFF
TGCGCCAGCAGCCAAGGGACAGGGAACACCGGGGAGCTGTTTTTT
>TRBV2|TRBD1|-|TRBJ2-4
CASSEAGQRLAKNIQYF
TGTGCCAGCAGTGAAGCGGGACAGAGACTAGCCAAAAACATTCAGTACTTC
>TRBV27|-|-|TRBJ2-3
CASTDTQYF
TGTGCCTCAACAGATACGCAGTATTTT
>TRBV24-1|TRBD2|-|TRBJ2-1
CATSDLKRGWATFF
TGTGCCACCAGTGATCTTAAGCGGGGGTGGGCTACGTTCTTC
>TRBV3-1/TRBV3-2|TRBD2|-|TRBJ2-5
CASSLLAGGKTQYF
TGTGCCAGCAGCCTCCTAGCGGGGGGAAAGACCCAGTACTTC
>TRBV12-3/TRBV12-4|-|-|TRBJ1-1
CASNPLLNTEAFF
TGTGCCAGCAATCCCCTCTTGAACACTGAAGCTTTCTTT
>TRBV11-2|-|few|TRBJ2-1
CASSLVGGTYNEQFF
TGTGCCAGCAGCTTAGTGGGGGGAACCTACAATGAGCAGTTCTTC
>TRBV7-3|TRBD1|-|TRBJ2-5
CASSLGTGVWETQYF
TGTGCCAGCAGCCTCGGGACAGGGGTTTGGGAGACCCAGTACTTC
>TRBV4-3|TRBD2|once|TRBJ2-2
CASSQVGSGSTGELFF
TGCGCCAGCAGCCAAGTAGGTAGCGGGAGCACCGGGGAGCTGTTTTTT
>TRBV7-2|TRBD1|-|TRBJ1-2
CASSPTPGPGGDGYTF
TGTGCCAGCAGCCCAACACCCGGGCCAGGGGGCGATGGCTACACCTTC
>TRBV19|-|-|TRBJ1-6
CASIRGDGSPLHF
TGTGCCAGTATAAGAGGCGATGGTTCACCCCTCCACTTT
>TRBV6-5|-|-|TRBJ2-7
CASRLQGSPSYEQYF
TGTGCCAGCAGGCTGCAGGGGAGCCCCTCCTACGAGCAGTACTTC
>TRBV27|TRBD2|few|TRBJ2-1
CASSLSETSGGAGFNEQFF
TGTGCCAGCAGTTTATCGGAAACTAGCGGGGGGGCGGGCTTCAATGAGCAGTTCTTC
>TRBV2|TRBD1|-|TRBJ2-3
CASSDRGDTQYF
TGTGCCAGCAGTGACAGGGGGGATACGCAGTATTTT
>TRBV6-5|-|few|TRBJ1-1
CASRLGQNTEAFF
TGTGCCAGCAGACTCGGACAGAACACTGAAGCTTTCTTT
>TRBV19|-|-|TRBJ1-3
CASSRPFSQDFGNTIYF
TGTGCCAGTAGTCGTCCCTTTTCCCAGGACTTTGGAAACACCATATATTTT
>TRBV2|-|-|TRBJ2-2
CASSEGGSYTGELFF
TGTGCCAGCAGTGAAGGAGGAAGCTACACCGGGGAGCTGTTTTTT
>TRBV28|TRBD1|-|TRBJ1-5
CASSPGQLYQPQHF
TGTGCCAGCAGCCCGGGACAGCTCTATCAGCCCCAGCATTTT
>TRBV7-2|TRBD1|-|TRBJ2-5
CASSPGGTRYQETQYF
TGTGCCAGCAGCCCAGGGGGCACGAGGTACCAAGAGACCCAGTACTTC
>TRBV11-3|TRBD1|-|TRBJ1-2
CASSLGTANGYTF
TGTGCCAGCAGCCTCGGGACAGCCAATGGCTACACCTTC
>TRBV25-1|-|-|TRBJ1-4
CASFQNEKLFF
TGTGCCAGCTTCCAAAATGAAAAACTGTTTTTT
>TRBV4-3|-|-|TRBJ2-1
CASSLRPLGVNEQFF
TGCGCCAGCAGCCTCCGACCGCTAGGGGTAAATGAGCAGTTCTTC
>TRBV5-1|-|-|TRBJ2-6
CASSWRMGSLNSGANVLTF
TGCGCCAGCAGCTGGCGAATGGGCTCTCTTAACTCTGGGGCCAACGTCCTGACTTTC
>TRBV5-1|TRBD2|-|TRBJ2-3
CASSTRLAGAMQYF
TGCGCCAGCAGCACCCGACTAGCGGGGGCGATGCAGTATTTT
>TRBV5-1|-|-|TRBJ2-7
CASSLVASEQYF
TGCGCCAGCAGCTTGGTTGCCAGCGAGCAGTACTTC
>TRBV5-1|-|-|TRBJ2-7
CASNIGGGTYEQYF
TGCGCCAGCAACATAGGGGGGGGAACCTACGAGCAGTACTTC
>TRBV7-9|-|-|TRBJ1-4
CASSLARQATNEKLFF
TGTGCCAGCAGCTTAGCTAGACAAGCAACTAATGAAAAACTGTTTTTT
>TRBV11-2|-|-|TRBJ1-1
CASSLARLNTEAFF
TGTGCCAGCAGCTTAGCCAGGCTGAACACTGAAGCTTTCTTT
>TRBV7-3|TRBD2|-|TRBJ2-5
CASSPSGGAFETQYF
TGTGCCAGCAGTCCTAGCGGGGGGGCCTTTGAGACCCAGTACTTC
>TRBV5-1|TRBD1|-|TRBJ1-5
CASFTGTVKKDSNQPQHF
TGCGCCAGTTTTACCGGGACAGTCAAAAAAGATAGCAATCAGCCCCAGCATTTT
>TRBV3-1/TRBV3-2|-|-|TRBJ1-2
CASSQAGVFDGYTF
TGTGCCAGCAGCCAAGCGGGGGTGTTTGATGGCTACACCTTC
>TRBV18|-|-|TRBJ1-1
CASSPRGAWTPEAFF
TGTGCCAGCTCACCACGGGGCGCTTGGACACCTGAAGCTTTCTTT
>TRBV20-1|TRBD1|-|TRBJ2-7
CSASTGGTYEQYF
TGCAGTGCTAGTACAGGGGGTACCTACGAGCAGTACTTC
>TRBV4-1|-|-|TRBJ2-5
CASSRSGLQETQYF
TGCGCCAGCAGTCGGTCAGGCCTACAAGAGACCCAGTACTTC
>TRBV6-6|-|-|TRBJ2-2
CASSYLLTGELFF
TGTGCCAGCAGTTACTTACTAACCGGGGAGCTGTTTTTT
>TRBV18|-|-|TRBJ2-1
CASSPPRDYNEQFF
TGTGCCAGCTCACCACCGAGAGACTACAATGAGCAGTTCTTC
>TRBV11-3|TRBD1|-|TRBJ2-7
CASSLDSTGISYEQYF
TGTGCCAGCAGCTTAGATTCGACAGGGATCTCCTACGAGCAGTACTTC
>TRBV5-8|-|-|TRBJ2-2
CASSRRDQNTGELFF
TGTGCCAGCAGCCGGAGGGACCAAAACACCGGGGAGCTGTTTTTT
>TRBV5-1|-|once|TRBJ2-2
CASREAVTNTGELFF
TGCGCCAGCAGGGAAGCGGTGACCAACACCGGGGAGCTGTTTTTT
>TRBV28|-|-|TRBJ2-5
CATLTGTQGETQYF
TGTGCCACCTTAACCGGGACTCAGGGAGAGACCCAGTACTTC
>TRBV12-3/TRBV12-4|-|-|TRBJ1-2
CASSDNARGYTF
TGTGCCAGCAGTGACAATGCCAGAGGCTACACCTTC
>TRBV7-9|-|-|TRBJ2-7
CASSGTQSSYEQYF
TGTGCCAGCAGCGGGACTCAGAGCTCCTACGAGCAGTACTTC
>TRBV6-5|-|-|TRBJ1-2
CASSPDRLGGYTF
TGTGCCAGCAGTCCCGACAGGTTAGGTGGCTACACCTTC
>TRBV9|-|-|TRBJ2-2
CASSTGNTGELFF
TGTGCCAGCAGCACAGGGAACACCGGGGAGCTGTTTTTT
>TRBV6-2/TRBV6-3|TRBD1|-|TRBJ1-4
CASSSPGGKNEKLFF
TGTGCCAGCAGTTCGCCAGGGGGGAAAAACGAAAAACTGTTTTTT
>TRBV7-2|TRBD1|-|TRBJ2-1
CASSLAGTGPYNEQFF
TGTGCCAGCAGCTTAGCGGGGACAGGGCCTTACAATGAGCAGTTCTTC